This T cell receptor beta chain emerged from a study of cytomegalovirus exposure and HLA in healthy donors. Study-level information: Of around 400 genotyped donors, roughly 81% grouped in the Caucasian-associated ancestry cluster. Study results and caveats: The study flagged roughly 160 TCR beta chains as cytomegalovirus-associated.

Researchers ran the PCR with 60 Vbeta and 13 Jbeta primers. The repertoire was sequenced with immunoSEQ multiplex PCR; TCRdb's copy has only in-frame clones and lacks some. The profile shows about 160,000 clones, roughly 85% of them singletons. As concerns this clone: Antigen unknown.

This TCR was sampled from a boy younger than 10 in good health and CMV-seronegative. The sequencing sample was made of PBMCs.

CDR3 residues: CASSEGQGARYGYTF. CDR3 coding DNA: TGTGCCAGCAGTGAAGGACAGGGGGCGCGCTATGGCTACACCTTC. This sequence joins TRBV2 and TRBJ1-2, with 10 bases aligning to TRBD1. V was clipped by 1 base and J by 4 bases; unmatched bases: 3. Germline V gives CDR1 SNHLY, CDR2 FYNNEI. The length of the CDR3 is 15 residues.